This T cell receptor beta chain was captured in a study of T cell repertoires in ileal Crohn's disease. As for the study in general: Every patient was operated on for stricturing (about 60%) or penetrating (about 40%) complications.

The method was immunoSEQ multiplex PCR; TCRdb's version includes in-frame clones alone and lacks a portion of them. The data contain about 62,000 clones, around nine tenths of them seen just once; the ten biggest clones take up about 1.9%. Study-level results: Mucosal expansions were suggested to be mainly CD8 T cells. Endoscopy was done a median around 6.9 months after surgery.

The time point was: neoterminal ileum biopsy at postoperative endoscopy, about 6 months after surgery. Patients were adults with ileal or ileocolonic Crohn's disease needing resection. Notes on this clone: Its antigen is still unknown.

Looked up from germline, CDR1 is MNHEY and CDR2 is SVGAGI. The CDR3 has 16 residues. The trim removed 0 bases at V and 6 bases at J, leaving 8 bases unmatched. This chain joins TRBV6-5 and TRBJ2-1; TRBD2 aligns across 7 bases. Sequencing input: ileal tissue. This sequence was found in an adult with Crohn's disease. In DNA, the CDR3 is TGTGCCAGCAGTTACTCGGGCGCGGGAGCACCCAATGAGCAGTTCTTC. Translating it yields CASSYSGAGAPNEQFF.